This paragraph covers one T cell receptor (beta chain) sequence. Sequencing used immunoSEQ multiplex PCR; TCRdb keeps in-frame clones, though not all of them. Found here are over 8,500 clones, about 30% of them singletons; the top ten hold 5%. Germline CDR1 is SNHLY and CDR2 is FYNNEI. J gave up 0 bases and V 6 bases, and 5 bases lay outside the gene matches. The length of the CDR3 is 15 residues. Co-plating was performed using about 200,000 CFSE-labeled responder cells and about 200,000 irradiated, violet-dye-labeled stimulator cells. These data originate in a study of graft-versus-host responses after intestinal transplantation. Study results and limitations: Detected in recipient marrow were GvH clones, some of which were first observed in ileum or blood.

The TCR originated in a human patient who was an organ donor for intestinal transplantation. This chain uses TRBV2 with TRBJ2-1, with 7 bases fitting TRBD2. Here the sequenced sample was alloreactive CD8+ T cells from a mixed lymphocyte reaction culture, taken before transplantation. Subset here: CFSE-low proliferating T cells sorted from approximately 6-day pre-transplant mixed lymphocyte reaction (GvH or HvG direction). The CDR3, as DNA: TGTGCCAGCAGAAGAGCGGGGAGCTCCTACAATGAGCAGTTCTTC. Amino acids: CASRRAGSSYNEQFF.